This TCR beta chain was documented in a study of blood T cell repertoires in COVID-19. Measured with immunoSEQ multiplex PCR; TCRdb has only the in-frame clones, and not every one. The sample carries approximately 160,000 clones, around 82% recorded once. The length of the CDR3 is 16 residues. The V and J ends lost 2 bases and 1 base, in that order; junction bases with no gene match: 6. CDR1 and CDR2 (germline): SGHTA, FQGNSA. V and J are TRBV7-2 and TRBJ2-5; 8 nucleotides match TRBD2. The sequenced material came from peripheral blood. This receptor was taken from a man in his 60s who had recovered from COVID-19. For the CDR3, the DNA is TGTGCCAGCAGCTTAATCGGGGGGGGGAGCCAAGAGACCCAGTACTTC. Protein product: CASSLIGGGSQETQYF.